This T cell receptor (beta chain) was retrieved from a study of tumor-infiltrating lymphocytes in primary liver carcinoma. It was from about 20-30 mg of unsorted bulk tissue that RNA and DNA were co-extracted. Germline V gene sequence: CDR1 MNHNS, CDR2 SASEGT. The CDR3 consists of 13 residues. From roughly 0.5 ug total RNA, TCR beta cDNA was generated with a primer in the constant region. Three rounds of nested multiplex PCR with slightly modified ARM-PCR produced TCR beta libraries. Running nine to ten cycles apiece, the first two PCR rounds relied on TRBV1-TRBV30 forward primers together with a C-beta reverse primer. TCRdb recomputed calls from the multiplex PCR reads with MiXCR, one row per CDR3 protein. The sample has more than 100,000 distinct CDR3 sequences; approximately 68% are singletons.

The source is a woman aged 60-75 years with primary liver carcinoma and hepatitis B virus infection. The genes are TRBV6-1 and TRBJ1-5; TRBD1 agrees at 7 bases. The DNA end is more similar to TRBJ2-3, so the J call may be wrong. The sample consisted of tumor-adjacent normal liver tissue. The DNA of the CDR3 is TGTGCCTCCAGGACAGGTAGCAATCGGCCCCAGTATTTT. It codes for CASRTGSNRPQYF.